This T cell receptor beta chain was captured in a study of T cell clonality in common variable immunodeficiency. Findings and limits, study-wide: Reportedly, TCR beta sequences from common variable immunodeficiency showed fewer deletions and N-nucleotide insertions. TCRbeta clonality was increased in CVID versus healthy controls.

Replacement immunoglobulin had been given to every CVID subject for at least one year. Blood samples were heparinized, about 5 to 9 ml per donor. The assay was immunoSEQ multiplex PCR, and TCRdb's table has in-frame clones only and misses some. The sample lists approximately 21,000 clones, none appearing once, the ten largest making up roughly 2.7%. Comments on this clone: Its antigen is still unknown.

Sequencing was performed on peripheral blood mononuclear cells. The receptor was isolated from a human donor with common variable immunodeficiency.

The DNA read from the CDR3 is TGCGCCAGCAGCTTGGCGCCCCAGGGGGGTGAGGCCAATGAAAAA. Residues: CASSLAPQGGEANEK. The CDR3 as a whole reads CASSLAPQGGEANEKLFF. This chain connects TRBV5-1 to TRBJ1-4; TRBD1 matches at 7 bases. The CDR3 is cut off 3 residues early in the read; its end comes from the germline J gene. This CDR3 has 18 residues. The trim removed 0 bases at V and 5 bases at J, leaving 13 bases unmatched. The germline V gene has CDR1 SGHRS and CDR2 YFSETQ. Filled out from reference TRBV5-1 and TRBJ1-4, the complete variable domain reads KAGVTQTPRYLIKTRGQQVTLSCSPISGHRSVSWYQQTPGQGLQFLFEYFSETQRNKGNFPGRFSGRQFSNSRSEMNVSTLELGDSALYLCASSLAPQGGEANEKLFFGSGTQLSVL.